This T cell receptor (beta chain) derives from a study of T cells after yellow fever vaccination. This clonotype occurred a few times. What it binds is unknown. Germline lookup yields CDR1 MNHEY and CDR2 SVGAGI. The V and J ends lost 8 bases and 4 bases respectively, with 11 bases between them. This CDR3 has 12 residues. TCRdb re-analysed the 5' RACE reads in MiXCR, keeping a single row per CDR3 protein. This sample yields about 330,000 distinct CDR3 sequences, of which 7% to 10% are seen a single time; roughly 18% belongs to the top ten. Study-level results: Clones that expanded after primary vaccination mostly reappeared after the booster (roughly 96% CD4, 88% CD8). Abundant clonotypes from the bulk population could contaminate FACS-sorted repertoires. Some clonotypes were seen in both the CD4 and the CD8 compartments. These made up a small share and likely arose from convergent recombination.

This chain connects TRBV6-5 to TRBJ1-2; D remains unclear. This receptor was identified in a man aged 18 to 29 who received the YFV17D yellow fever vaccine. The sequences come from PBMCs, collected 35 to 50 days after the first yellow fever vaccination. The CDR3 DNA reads TGTGCCAGCCTGGTACAACTCTATGGCTACACCTTC. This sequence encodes CASLVQLYGYTF.